This passage covers 30 T cell receptor beta chains from one sample sequenced in a study of blood T cell repertoires in COVID-19. TCRdb's copy holds only in-frame clones and misses some; the assay was immunoSEQ multiplex PCR. Of 100,000 or so clones listed, about four fifths are singletons. Sample: peripheral blood. Receptors originate from a man between 70 and 80 years old with active or convalescent COVID-19.

CDR3: CASSITGGGSNQPQHF. The DNA of the CDR3 is TGTGCCAGCAGCATAACAGGGGGGGGAAGCAATCAGCCCCAGCATTTT. V is TRBV13 and J is TRBJ1-5; 8 bases line up with TRBD1. With V trimmed by 5 bases and J by 1 base, 7 bases remained unmatched. The germline V gene has CDR1 PRHDT and CDR2 FYEKMQ (reference sequence). The length of the CDR3 is 16 residues.

V usage is TRBV5-1 and J usage is TRBJ2-4, with 8 bases lining up with TRBD1. V shed 0 bases, J shed 0 bases, and the junction held 5 bases outside the gene matches. The CDR3 length is 17 residues. Germline V gives CDR1 SGHRS, CDR2 YFSETQ. CDR3 amino acids: CASSLGGTGVAKNIQYF. CDR3 DNA: TGCGCCAGCAGCTTGGGGGGGACAGGAGTAGCCAAAAACATTCAGTACTTC.

V and J are TRBV5-1 and TRBJ2-3; D perhaps matches TRBD2 (6 bases). Germline lookup yields CDR1 SGHRS and CDR2 YFSETQ. This CDR3 spans 16 amino acids. Trimming removed 3 bases from V and 3 bases from J, with 17 bases in between. The CDR3 region is CASSSSPGLPTDTQYF. The CDR3 nucleotides read TGCGCCAGCAGCTCGTCTCCGGGACTGCCTACAGATACGCAGTATTTT. The variable domain in full, with the rest retrieved from reference TRBV5-1 and TRBJ2-3, is KAGVTQTPRYLIKTRGQQVTLSCSPISGHRSVSWYQQTPGQGLQFLFEYFSETQRNKGNFPGRFSGRQFSNSRSEMNVSTLELGDSALYLCASSSSPGLPTDTQYFGPGTRLTVL.

The chain carries TRBV21-1 and TRBJ2-5; the table assigns TRBD2, which was not confirmed against the DNA. TRBV21-1 is shown as a pseudogene. This CDR3 region has 17 residues. CDR3 bases: TGTGCCAGCAGCAAAGTGGGACTAGCGGGGGGGGTAGAGACCCAGTACTTC. This gives the protein CASSKVGLAGGVETQYF.

V gene TRBV7-3 combines with J gene TRBJ2-5; tentative D call: TRBD1 (6 bases). This CDR3 contains 13 residues. Germline V gene sequence: CDR1 SGHTA, CDR2 FQGTGA. V lost 5 bases and J 4 bases, leaving 11 bases between the germline ends. The CDR3 is CASSQGIRETQYF. The CDR3 coding sequence is TGTGCCAGCAGCCAGGGGATACGAGAGACCCAGTACTTC.

The chain is built from TRBV11-2 and TRBJ2-1; TRBD2 matches 10 bases. This CDR3 spans 16 amino acids. Germline trimming cut 2 bases from V and 7 bases from J; bases unmatched to any gene: 8. Germline V gene data show CDR1 as SGHAT and CDR2 as FQNNGV. The CDR3 here is CASSLSPSGGRNEQFF. As DNA, the CDR3 is TGTGCCAGCAGCTTAAGTCCTAGCGGGGGCAGGAATGAGCAGTTCTTC. Using reference TRBV11-2 and TRBJ2-1 for the parts outside the CDR3, the full variable domain is EAGVAQSPRYKIIEKRQSVAFWCNPISGHATLYWYQQILGQGPKLLIQFQNNGVVDDSQLPKDRFSAERLKGVDSTLKIQPAKLEDSAVYLCASSLSPSGGRNEQFFGPGTRLTVL.

The chain is built from TRBV5-8 and TRBJ1-4; D is possibly TRBD1 (5 bases). The CDR3 is 17 amino acids. V gave up 2 bases and J gave up 0 bases, with 14 bases separating them. CDR1 SGHTS and CDR2 YDEGEE come from the germline V gene. The CDR3 DNA sequence: TGTGCCAGCAGCTTAAGTCGGGGGTTTGCAACTAATGAAAAACTGTTTTTT. Protein product: CASSLSRGFATNEKLFF.

This chain connects TRBV3-1 (or the pseudogene TRBV3-2) to TRBJ2-6, with a possible D match to TRBD1 (6 bases). The germline V gene has CDR1 LGHDT and CDR2 YNNKEL (reference sequence). V was clipped by 3 bases and J by 2 bases, with 11 bases between them. The CDR3 totals 16 residues. In DNA form, the CDR3 reads TGTGCCAGCAGCCAGGACTGGACAGCTGGGGCCAACGTCCTGACTTTC. It is translated as CASSQDWTAGANVLTF.

The chain couples TRBV19 to TRBJ1-3, with 7 bases fitting TRBD1. Per the germline V gene, CDR1 is LNHDA and CDR2 is SQIVND (reference sequence). The CDR3 contains 14 residues. The ends lost 9 bases at V and 2 bases at J; junction bases unmatched: 7. For the CDR3, the DNA is TGTGCCAGCCTCGCCGGGACAGCTGGAAACACCATATATTTT. This codes for CASLAGTAGNTIYF.

The V gene is TRBV2, the J gene TRBJ2-5; no firm D call. The CDR3 length is 15 residues. V was cut by 1 base and J by 0 bases, with 9 bases left in between. Germline CDR1 SNHLY, CDR2 FYNNEI. CDR3 protein: CASSEVRGYQETQYF. CDR3 sequence (DNA): TGTGCCAGCAGTGAAGTTCGAGGCTACCAAGAGACCCAGTACTTC.

The chain recombines TRBV5-8 with TRBJ2-7; D may be TRBD1 (6 bases). Germline lookup yields CDR1 SGHTS and CDR2 YDEGEE. CDR3 length equals 13 residues. V was pared by 4 bases and J by 3 bases, with 11 bases between. CDR3 in amino acids: CASSQGHGYEQYF. The CDR3 DNA follows: TGTGCCAGCAGCCAGGGACACGGCTACGAGCAGTACTTC.

The gene calls are TRBV19 and TRBJ1-2, with D possibly matching TRBD1 (6 bases). The CDR3 covers 15 residues. Germline-derived CDR1 and CDR2 are LNHDA and SQIVND (reference sequence). V lost 3 bases and J 4 bases, leaving 15 bases between the germline ends. In DNA form, the CDR3 reads TGTGCCAGTAGTATTCTTAACAGGGAGGGCTATGGCTACACCTTC. It specifies CASSILNREGYGYTF.

The chain is built from TRBV7-2 and TRBJ2-7; 12 positions agree with TRBD2. The V gene's germline CDR1 is SGHTA and CDR2 FQGNSA. J was trimmed by 2 bases and V by 6 bases; bases with no gene match: 2. This CDR3 comprises 14 residues. This CDR3 reads CASSRTSGAYEQYF. The CDR3 DNA reads TGTGCCAGCAGTAGGACTAGCGGGGCCTACGAGCAGTACTTC.

V is TRBV20-1 and J is TRBJ1-4; D possibly corresponds to TRBD1 (6 bases). The CDR3 loop spans 16 amino acids. Germline assignment: CDR1 DFQATT and CDR2 SNEGSKA (reference sequence). The V gene lost 3 bases and the J gene lost 1 base, with 15 bases spanning the gap. The CDR3 loop is CSASGGGGETNEKLFF. Written as DNA, the CDR3 is TGCAGTGCTAGTGGAGGGGGAGGGGAAACTAATGAAAAACTGTTTTTT.

The genes are TRBV18 and TRBJ1-4, with 7 bases lining up with TRBD1. The V gene end was trimmed by 1 base and the J gene end by 2 bases; junction bases not matched to a gene: 7. CDR1 is KGHSH and CDR2 is LQKENI in the germline V gene. The CDR3 extends over 17 amino acids. The CDR3: CASSPRRQGETNEKLFF. CDR3 nucleotide sequence: TGTGCCAGCTCACCACGTCGACAGGGAGAGACTAATGAAAAACTGTTTTTT.

CDR3 DNA: TGTGCCAGCAGCCACGGGATAATAAACACTGAAGCTTTCTTT. Translation: CASSHGIINTEAFF. The chain is built from TRBV7-8 and TRBJ1-1; D call uncertain. Per the germline V gene, CDR1 is SGHVS and CDR2 is FQNEAQ. The V and J ends lost 5 bases and 2 bases respectively, with 12 bases between them. The length of the CDR3 is 14 residues.

This clone was recorded only once. V and J are TRBV3-1 (or the pseudogene TRBV3-2) and TRBJ1-2; 8 nucleotides line up with TRBD1. The CDR3 loop spans 19 amino acids. V lost 4 bases to trimming and J lost 2 bases; unmatched junction nucleotides: 18. Germline loops: CDR1 LGHDT, CDR2 YNNKEL (reference sequence). CDR3 coding DNA: TGTGCCAGCAGCCCGCGCAGGGGGCCAAAACAAAACCTCAACTATGGCTACACCTTC. This gives the protein CASSPRRGPKQNLNYGYTF.

Notes on this clone: The same CDR3 arises from other DNA sequences in this sample as well. The rearrangement links TRBV5-1 to TRBJ2-5; 10 positions match TRBD2. The J segment lost 3 bases and the V segment lost 4 bases, leaving 6 bases of the junction unmatched. Germline V lookup: CDR1 SGHRS, CDR2 YFSETQ. The CDR3 has 15 amino acids. The CDR3 region is CASSPNGLAEETQYF. The CDR3, as DNA: TGCGCCAGCAGCCCCAACGGACTAGCGGAAGAGACCCAGTACTTC.

The chain uses TRBV7-9 and TRBJ2-5, with 9 positions matching TRBD2. The trim removed 2 bases at V and 2 bases at J, leaving 6 bases unmatched. This CDR3 is 16 amino acids long. Germline values: CDR1 SEHNR, CDR2 FQNEAQ (reference sequence). The CDR3 nucleotides read TGTGCCAGCAGCTTAAAAGCGGGGGGCTTGCAAGAGACCCAGTACTTC. Translation: CASSLKAGGLQETQYF.

This sequence joins TRBV3-1 (or the pseudogene TRBV3-2) and TRBJ2-3; weak D call: TRBD2 (6 bases). Germline values: CDR1 LGHDT, CDR2 YNNKEL (reference sequence). V was pared by 7 bases and J by 1 base, with 9 bases between. This CDR3 region has 13 residues. CDR3 DNA sequence: TGTGCCAGCACCCGACTAGGCACAGATACGCAGTATTTT. Protein product: CASTRLGTDTQYF.

This clone has only a few counts. This chain joins TRBV3-1 (or the pseudogene TRBV3-2) and TRBJ2-7; 7 bases are shared with TRBD1. The trim removed 1 base at V and 0 bases at J, leaving 6 bases unmatched. Germline CDR1 LGHDT, CDR2 YNNKEL (reference sequence). The CDR3 length is 16 residues. CDR3 nucleotide sequence: TGTGCCAGCAGCCAAGCCCCGGACAGGAGCTCCTACGAGCAGTACTTC. Protein: CASSQAPDRSSYEQYF.

The chain joins TRBV10-3 to TRBJ2-5; 10 nucleotides match TRBD2. The CDR3 length is 15 residues. V trimming: 5 bases; J trimming: 2 bases; junction bases outside the gene matches: 5. Per the germline V gene, CDR1 is ENHRY and CDR2 is SYGVKD. CDR3 sequence: CAISSGTSVQETQYF. CDR3 nucleotide sequence: TGTGCCATCAGTTCCGGGACTAGCGTACAAGAGACCCAGTACTTC.

The V call is TRBV6-6, the J call TRBJ1-5; D uncertain. This CDR3 is built from 14 residues. CDR1 and CDR2 (germline): MNHNY, SVGAGI (reference sequence). V lost 2 bases and J lost 3, with 8 bases in between. CDR3 DNA: TGTGCCAGCAGTTACGGGCAGCCCAATCAGCCCCAGCATTTT. This codes for CASSYGQPNQPQHF.

The chain joins TRBV19 to TRBJ1-2; D call uncertain. Trimming removed 7 bases from V and 3 bases from J, with 15 bases in between. Germline V lookup: CDR1 LNHDA, CDR2 SQIVND (reference sequence). The CDR3 is 14 residues long. CDR3 in amino acids: CASTPSAVDYGYTF. As DNA, the CDR3 is TGTGCCAGTACCCCCTCGGCGGTGGACTATGGCTACACCTTC.

The J gene is TRBJ2-3, the V gene TRBV7-8, with 10 bases aligning to TRBD2. The length of the CDR3 is 17 residues. V lost 5 bases and J lost 0; bases outside the gene matches: 8. The germline gives CDR1 SGHVS, CDR2 FQNEAQ. Written as DNA, the CDR3 is TGTGCCAGCAGCCCCCTCAGCGGGGGGGCTAGCACAGATACGCAGTATTTT. It codes for CASSPLSGGASTDTQYF.

This chain connects TRBV18 to TRBJ1-1, with TRBD1 as a possible D gene (5 bases). V lost 6 bases, J lost 1 base, and 15 bases lay in between. Germline V gene data show CDR1 as KGHSH and CDR2 as LQKENI. The CDR3 runs 15 residues. The CDR3 region has the DNA TGTGCCAGCTCCCTTCCGGGACTGGGGAACACTGAAGCTTTCTTT. Translated: CASSLPGLGNTEAFF.

V and J are TRBV15 and TRBJ2-1, with TRBD2 matching over 9 bases. With 0 bases clipped from V and 7 bases from J, the junction kept 10 bases outside the gene matches. The CDR3 has 17 amino acids. Germline values: CDR1 LNHNV, CDR2 YYDKDF (reference sequence). As DNA, the CDR3 is TGTGCCACCAGCAGAGAGCGGGGCGGGGGGGCTCGGAATGAGCAGTTCTTC. Its protein is CATSRERGGGARNEQFF.

This clone was picked up a small number of times. The CDR3 bases are TGTGCCATCCAGGAGGGGAACACCGGGGAGCTGTTTTTT. This gives the protein CAIQEGNTGELFF. V usage is TRBV12-3 or TRBV12-4 and J usage is TRBJ2-2, with D perhaps TRBD2 (6 bases). V was pared by 10 bases and J by 1 base, with 10 bases between. This CDR3 region has 13 residues.

V and J are TRBV6-5 and TRBJ2-7, with 8 bases matching TRBD1. V lost 9 bases to trimming and J lost 2 bases; unmatched junction nucleotides: 6. The germline V gene encodes CDR1 MNHEY and CDR2 SVGAGI. The CDR3 is made up of 13 amino acids. The CDR3 loop reads CASFPGGPYEQYF. The DNA of the CDR3 is TGTGCCAGTTTCCCAGGGGGCCCCTACGAGCAGTACTTC.

The chain has TRBV19 and TRBJ2-3, with 9 bases matching TRBD1. Germline assignment: CDR1 LNHDA and CDR2 SQIVND (reference sequence). Unmatched junction bases numbered 10, after V lost 5 bases and J lost 4 bases. The CDR3 is 16 residues long. CDR3 loop: CASSLTYRGHADTQYF. CDR3 nucleotides: TGTGCCAGTAGTCTCACCTACAGGGGGCACGCAGATACGCAGTATTTT.